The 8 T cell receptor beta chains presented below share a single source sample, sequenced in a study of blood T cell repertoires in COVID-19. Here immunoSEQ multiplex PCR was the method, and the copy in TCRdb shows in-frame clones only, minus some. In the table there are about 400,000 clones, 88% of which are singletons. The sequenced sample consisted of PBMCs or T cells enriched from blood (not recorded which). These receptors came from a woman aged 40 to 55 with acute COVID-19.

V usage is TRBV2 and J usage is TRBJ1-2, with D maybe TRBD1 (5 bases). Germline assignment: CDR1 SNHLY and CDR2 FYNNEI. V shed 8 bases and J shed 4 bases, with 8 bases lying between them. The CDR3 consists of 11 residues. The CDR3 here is CASRGVYGYTF. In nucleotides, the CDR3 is TGTGCCAGCCGGGGGGTCTATGGCTACACCTTC.

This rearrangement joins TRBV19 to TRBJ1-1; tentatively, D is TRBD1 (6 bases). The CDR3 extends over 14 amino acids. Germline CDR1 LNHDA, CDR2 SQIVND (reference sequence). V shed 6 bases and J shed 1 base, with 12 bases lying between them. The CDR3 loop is CASSGGQGNTEAFF. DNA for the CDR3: TGTGCCAGTAGCGGGGGGCAGGGGAACACTGAAGCTTTCTTT.

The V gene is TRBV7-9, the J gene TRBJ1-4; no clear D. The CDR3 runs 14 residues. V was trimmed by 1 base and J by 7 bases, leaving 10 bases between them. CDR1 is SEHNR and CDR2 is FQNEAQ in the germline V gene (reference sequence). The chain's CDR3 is CASSLGETLEKLFF. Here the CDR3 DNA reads TGTGCCAGCAGCTTAGGGGAGACTCTTGAAAAACTGTTTTTT. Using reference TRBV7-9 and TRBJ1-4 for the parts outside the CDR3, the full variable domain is DTGVSQNPRHKITKRGQNVTFRCDPISEHNRLYWYRQTLGQGPEFLTYFQNEAQLEKSRLLSDRFSAERPKGSFSTLEIQRTEQGDSAMYLCASSLGETLEKLFFGSGTQLSVL.

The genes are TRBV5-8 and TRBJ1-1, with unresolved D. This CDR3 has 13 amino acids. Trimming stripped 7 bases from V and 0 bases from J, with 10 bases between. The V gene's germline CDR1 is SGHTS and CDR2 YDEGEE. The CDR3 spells CASAGEMNTEAFF. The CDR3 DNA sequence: TGTGCCAGCGCCGGGGAAATGAACACTGAAGCTTTCTTT.

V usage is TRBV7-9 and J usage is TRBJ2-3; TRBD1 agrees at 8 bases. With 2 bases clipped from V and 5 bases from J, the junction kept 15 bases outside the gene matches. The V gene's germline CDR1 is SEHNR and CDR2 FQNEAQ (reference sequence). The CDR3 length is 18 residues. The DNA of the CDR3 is TGTGCCAGCAGCTTACTCCCACGGCCCCAGGGGGCAGTAGATACGCAGTATTTT. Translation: CASSLLPRPQGAVDTQYF.

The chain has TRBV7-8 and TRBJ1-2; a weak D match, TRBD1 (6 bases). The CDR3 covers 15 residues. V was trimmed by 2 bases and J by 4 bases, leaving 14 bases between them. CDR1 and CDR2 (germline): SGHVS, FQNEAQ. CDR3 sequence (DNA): TGTGCCAGCAGCTTAAGGACAGTTCCCTCCTATGGCTACACCTTC. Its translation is CASSLRTVPSYGYTF.

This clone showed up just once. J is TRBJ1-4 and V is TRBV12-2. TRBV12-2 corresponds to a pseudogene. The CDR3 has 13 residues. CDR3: CASRLKENEKLFF. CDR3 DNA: TGTGCAAGTCGCTTAAAGGAGAACGAAAAACTGTTTTTT.

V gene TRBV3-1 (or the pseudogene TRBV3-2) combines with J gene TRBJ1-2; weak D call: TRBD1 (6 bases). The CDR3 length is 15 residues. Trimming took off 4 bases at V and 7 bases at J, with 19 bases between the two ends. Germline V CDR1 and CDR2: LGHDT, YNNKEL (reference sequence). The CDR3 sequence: CASSLRRGGRGGYTF. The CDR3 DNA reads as TGTGCCAGCAGCCTTAGAAGAGGGGGAAGGGGTGGCTACACCTTC.